The 12 T cell receptor beta chains listed next were all sequenced from one sample in a study of CD8 T cells in Susac syndrome. cDNA came from roughly 0.5 to 1 ug RNA primed by random hexamers. One entry per CDR3 protein results from TCRdb running MiXCR on the immunoSEQ multiplex PCR reads. The sample includes over 100,000 distinct CDR3 sequences, 90% to 95% seen only once; the top ten take about 0.29%. Sequencing used CD8+ T cells from PBMCs. These receptors were collected from a human donor with Susac syndrome.

This clonotype was seen a handful of times. The chain joins TRBV7-9 to TRBJ2-6, with D uncertain. V lost 3 bases to trimming and J lost 4 bases, with 7 bases between them. CDR1 and CDR2 (germline): SEHNR, FQNEAQ (reference sequence). This CDR3 spans 14 amino acids. The CDR3 loop reads CASSLVTGANVLTF. The CDR3 coding sequence is TGTGCCAGCAGCTTGGTGACAGGGGCCAACGTCCTGACTTTC.

V is TRBV7-8 and J is TRBJ1-1, with D possibly TRBD1 on 5 matching bases. Trimming took off 1 base at V and 12 bases at J, with 15 bases between the two ends. Germline CDR1 reads SGHVS; CDR2 reads FQNEAQ. CDR3 length: 13 residues. CDR3 sequence: CASSLEAGTLPFF. The DNA for the CDR3 is TGTGCCAGCAGCTTAGAGGCAGGGACGTTGCCTTTCTTT.

This rearrangement joins TRBV4-1 to TRBJ1-1; D gene uncertain. Per germline, CDR1 MGHRA and CDR2 YSYEKL. Trimming took off 1 base at V and 0 bases at J, with 12 bases between the two ends. This CDR3 spans 16 amino acids. The CDR3 nucleotides are TGCGCCAGCAGCCAAGGATCCCAAAGATTGAACACTGAAGCTTTCTTT. It encodes CASSQGSQRLNTEAFF.

The V call is TRBV6-1, the J call TRBJ2-3; 9 bases align to TRBD1. CDR3 length: 15 residues. Trimming at V came to 4 bases and at J to 5 bases, leaving 7 bases not matched to a gene. From germline, CDR1 is MNHNS and CDR2 SASEGT. In DNA, the CDR3 is TGTGCCAGCAGTGCCGGGACAGGGTTCGGAGATACGCAGTATTTT. Translation gives CASSAGTGFGDTQYF.

In DNA, the CDR3 is TGCAGTGCTAGGGCCGGGACAGGGGGATTCGAGCAGTACTTC. Translation gives CSARAGTGGFEQYF. The chain has TRBV20-1 and TRBJ2-7; TRBD1 matches at 11 bases. The V and J ends lost 3 bases and 6 bases, in that order; junction bases with no gene match: 7. The CDR3 has 14 residues. Germline loops: CDR1 DFQATT, CDR2 SNEGSKA (reference sequence).

This CDR3 is CSVGNRWPVETQYF. CDR3 sequence (DNA): TGCAGCGTTGGGAACCGGTGGCCGGTGGAGACCCAGTACTTC. The chain couples TRBV29-1 to TRBJ2-5, with D unclear. Trimming pared 4 bases from V and 5 bases from J, leaving 17 bases between. Germline V gene sequence: CDR1 SQVTM, CDR2 ANQGSEA. There are 14 residues in the CDR3.

The chain is built from TRBV7-9 and TRBJ2-1, with D unresolved. Germline lookup yields CDR1 SEHNR and CDR2 FQNEAQ (reference sequence). V was cut by 7 bases and J by 8 bases, with 9 bases left in between. The CDR3 length is 11 residues. CDR3 residues: CASTPGHEQFF. The DNA of the CDR3 is TGTGCCAGCACCCCCGGCCATGAGCAGTTCTTC.

J is TRBJ2-7 and V is TRBV4-3; 7 bases match TRBD2. V was clipped by 3 bases and J by 3 bases; unmatched bases: 8. The CDR3 has 15 amino acids. Germline CDR1 and CDR2: LGHNA and YSLEER. The CDR3 region is CASSQERGRYYEQYF. The CDR3 DNA is TGCGCCAGCAGCCAGGAGCGGGGCAGGTACTACGAGCAGTACTTC.

The V gene is TRBV4-1, the J gene TRBJ2-1, with D unresolved. V lost 0 bases and J lost 1, with 7 bases in between. Germline V gene data show CDR1 as MGHRA and CDR2 as YSYEKL. The CDR3 loop spans 15 amino acids. The CDR3 loop reads CASSQDPGSYNEQFF. CDR3 DNA: TGCGCCAGCAGCCAAGATCCGGGTTCCTACAATGAGCAGTTCTTC.

This rearrangement joins TRBV5-4 to TRBJ2-7; 12 positions agree with TRBD1. V lost 0 bases to trimming and J lost 10 bases; unmatched junction nucleotides: 8. This CDR3 is 15 amino acids long. Germline V lookup: CDR1 SGHNT, CDR2 YYREEE (reference sequence). CDR3 residues: CASSLDGTGGAGQYF. In nucleotides, the CDR3 is TGTGCCAGCAGCTTGGATGGGACAGGGGGCGCAGGACAGTACTTC.

The rearrangement uses TRBV5-6 and TRBJ1-1; unclear D gene. Germline loops: CDR1 SGHDT, CDR2 YYEEEE. CDR3 length: 13 amino acids. Trimming pared 0 bases from V and 11 bases from J, leaving 14 bases between. The CDR3 spells CASSLEGVGRAFF. Here the CDR3 DNA reads TGTGCCAGCAGCTTGGAGGGAGTAGGCCGGGCTTTCTTT.

The CDR3: CSARDRDSGNTIYF. The CDR3 coding sequence is TGCAGTGCTAGAGATCGGGACTCTGGAAACACCATATATTTT. The chain uses TRBV20-1 and TRBJ1-3; no clear D. V lost 0 bases to trimming and J lost 0 bases, with 6 bases between them. CDR1 is DFQATT, CDR2 SNEGSKA, per germline (reference sequence). CDR3 length equals 14 residues.